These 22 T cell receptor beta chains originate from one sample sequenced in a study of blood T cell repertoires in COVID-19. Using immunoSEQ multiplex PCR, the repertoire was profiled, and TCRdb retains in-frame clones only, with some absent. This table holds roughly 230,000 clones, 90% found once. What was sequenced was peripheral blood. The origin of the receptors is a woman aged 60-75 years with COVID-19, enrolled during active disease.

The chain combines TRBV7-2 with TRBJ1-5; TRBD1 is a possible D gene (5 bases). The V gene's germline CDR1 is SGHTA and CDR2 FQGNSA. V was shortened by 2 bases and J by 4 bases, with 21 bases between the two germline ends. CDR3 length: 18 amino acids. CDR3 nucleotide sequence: TGTGCCAGCAGCTTATTGGCAGGGATCCCGTATGTGAATCAGCCCCAGCATTTT. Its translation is CASSLLAGIPYVNQPQHF.

As DNA, the CDR3 is TGTGCCAGCAGCCCGGGACAGACCTATGGCTACACCTTC. Its translation: CASSPGQTYGYTF. The chain joins TRBV7-3 to TRBJ1-2; 7 bases are a match to TRBD1. The CDR3 totals 13 residues. Trimming cost V 5 bases and J 4 bases; bases outside gene matches: 4. Germline-derived CDR1 and CDR2 are SGHTA and FQGTGA.

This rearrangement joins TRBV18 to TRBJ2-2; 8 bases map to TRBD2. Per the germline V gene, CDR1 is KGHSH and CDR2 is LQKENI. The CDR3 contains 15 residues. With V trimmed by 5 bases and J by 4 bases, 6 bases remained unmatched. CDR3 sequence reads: CASSARGGTTGELFF. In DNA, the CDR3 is TGTGCCAGCTCAGCACGCGGGGGGACCACCGGGGAGCTGTTTTTT.

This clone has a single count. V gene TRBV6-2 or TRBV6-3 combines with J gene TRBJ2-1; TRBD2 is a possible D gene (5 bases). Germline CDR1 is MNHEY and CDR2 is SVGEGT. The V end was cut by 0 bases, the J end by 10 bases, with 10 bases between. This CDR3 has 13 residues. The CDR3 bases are TGTGCCAGCAGTTACTCGATGGTAGCGGAGCAGTTCTTC. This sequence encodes CASSYSMVAEQFF.

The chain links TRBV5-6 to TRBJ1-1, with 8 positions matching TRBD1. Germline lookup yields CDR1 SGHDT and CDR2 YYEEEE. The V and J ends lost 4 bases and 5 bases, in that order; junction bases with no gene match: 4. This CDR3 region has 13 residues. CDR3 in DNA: TGTGCCAGCAGCCTTGACAGGGGTACTGAAGCTTTCTTT. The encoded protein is CASSLDRGTEAFF.

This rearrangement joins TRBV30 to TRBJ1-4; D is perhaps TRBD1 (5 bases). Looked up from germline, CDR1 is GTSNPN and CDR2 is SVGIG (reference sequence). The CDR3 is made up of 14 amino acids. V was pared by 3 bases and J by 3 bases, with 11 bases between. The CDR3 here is CAWSYRSPNEKLFF. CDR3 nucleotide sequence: TGTGCCTGGAGCTACAGGTCCCCTAATGAAAAACTGTTTTTT.

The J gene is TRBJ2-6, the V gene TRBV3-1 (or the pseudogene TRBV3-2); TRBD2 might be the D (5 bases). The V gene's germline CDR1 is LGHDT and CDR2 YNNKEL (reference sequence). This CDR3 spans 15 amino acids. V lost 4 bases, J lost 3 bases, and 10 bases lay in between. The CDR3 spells CASSPPGIGANVLTF. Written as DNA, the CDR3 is TGTGCCAGCAGCCCGCCGGGGATTGGGGCCAACGTCCTGACTTTC.

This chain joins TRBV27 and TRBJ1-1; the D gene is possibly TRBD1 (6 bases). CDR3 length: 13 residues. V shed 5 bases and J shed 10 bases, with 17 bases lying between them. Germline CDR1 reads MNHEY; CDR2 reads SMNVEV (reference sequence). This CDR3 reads CASSPWTEGIAFF. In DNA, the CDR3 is TGTGCCAGCAGTCCATGGACAGAGGGGATAGCTTTCTTT.

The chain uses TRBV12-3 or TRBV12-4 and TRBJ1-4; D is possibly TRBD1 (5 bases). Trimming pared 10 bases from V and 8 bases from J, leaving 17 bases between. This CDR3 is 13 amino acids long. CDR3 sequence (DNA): TGTGCCACCGAGAGCGGGGCGGAAGAAAAACTGTTTTTT. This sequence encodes CATESGAEEKLFF.

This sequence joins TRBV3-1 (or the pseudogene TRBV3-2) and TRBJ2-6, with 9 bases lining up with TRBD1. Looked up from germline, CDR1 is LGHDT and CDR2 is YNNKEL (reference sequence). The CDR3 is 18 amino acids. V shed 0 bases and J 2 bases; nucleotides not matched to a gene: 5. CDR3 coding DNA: TGTGCCAGCAGCCAAGATGGGACAGGGTTGGCTGGGGCCAACGTCCTGACTTTC. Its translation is CASSQDGTGLAGANVLTF.

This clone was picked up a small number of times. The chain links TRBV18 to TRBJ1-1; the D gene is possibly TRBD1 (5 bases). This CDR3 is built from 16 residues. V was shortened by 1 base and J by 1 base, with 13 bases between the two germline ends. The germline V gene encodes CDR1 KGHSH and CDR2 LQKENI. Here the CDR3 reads CASSPRRAGPNTEAFF. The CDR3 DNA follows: TGTGCCAGCTCACCACGCCGCGCAGGGCCGAACACTGAAGCTTTCTTT.

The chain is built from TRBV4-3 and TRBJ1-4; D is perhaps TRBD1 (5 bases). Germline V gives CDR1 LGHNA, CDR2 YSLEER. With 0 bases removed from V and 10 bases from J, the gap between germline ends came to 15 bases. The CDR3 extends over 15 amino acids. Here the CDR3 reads CASSQDFRVSGKLFF. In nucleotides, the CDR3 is TGCGCCAGCAGCCAAGATTTCAGGGTCAGTGGAAAACTGTTTTTT.

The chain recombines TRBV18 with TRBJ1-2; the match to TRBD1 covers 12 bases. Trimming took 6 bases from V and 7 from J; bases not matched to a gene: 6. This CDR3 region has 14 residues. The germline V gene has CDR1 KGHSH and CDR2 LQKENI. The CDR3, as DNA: TGTGCCAGCTCCCCGGGACAGGGGGCGAGTGGCTACACCTTC. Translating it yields CASSPGQGASGYTF.

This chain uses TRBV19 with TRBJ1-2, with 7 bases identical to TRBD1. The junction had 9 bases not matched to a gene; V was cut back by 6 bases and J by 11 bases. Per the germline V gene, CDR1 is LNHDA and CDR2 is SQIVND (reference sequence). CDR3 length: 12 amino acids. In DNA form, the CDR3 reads TGTGCCAGTAGCCGGGACAGAGTAGGGTACACCTTC. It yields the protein CASSRDRVGYTF. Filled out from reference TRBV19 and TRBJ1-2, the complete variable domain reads DGGITQSPKYLFRKEGQNVTLSCEQNLNHDAMYWYRQDPGQGLRLIYYSQIVNDFQKGDIAEGYSVSREKKESFPLTVTSAQKNPTAFYLCASSRDRVGYTFGSGTRLTVV.

The CDR3 reads CASSYYGGLTGELFF. CDR3 coding DNA: TGTGCCAGCAGTTACTACGGGGGGTTGACCGGGGAGCTGTTTTTT. This sequence joins TRBV6-5 and TRBJ2-2; 7 nucleotides align to TRBD2. The germline CDR1 and CDR2 sequences are MNHEY and SVGAGI. Trimming at V came to 1 base and at J to 5 bases, leaving 4 bases not matched to a gene. The CDR3 has 15 residues.

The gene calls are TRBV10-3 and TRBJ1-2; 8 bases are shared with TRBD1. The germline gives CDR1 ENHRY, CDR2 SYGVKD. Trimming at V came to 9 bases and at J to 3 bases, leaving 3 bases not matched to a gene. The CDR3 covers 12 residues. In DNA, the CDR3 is TGTGCCATAGCACAGGGGGACTATGGCTACACCTTC. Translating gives CAIAQGDYGYTF.

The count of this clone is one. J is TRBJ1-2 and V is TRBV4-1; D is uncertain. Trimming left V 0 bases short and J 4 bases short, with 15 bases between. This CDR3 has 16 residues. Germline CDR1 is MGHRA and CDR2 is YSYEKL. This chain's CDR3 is CASSQDLVSGSYGYTF. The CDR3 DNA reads TGCGCCAGCAGCCAAGATCTAGTTTCGGGGTCCTATGGCTACACCTTC.

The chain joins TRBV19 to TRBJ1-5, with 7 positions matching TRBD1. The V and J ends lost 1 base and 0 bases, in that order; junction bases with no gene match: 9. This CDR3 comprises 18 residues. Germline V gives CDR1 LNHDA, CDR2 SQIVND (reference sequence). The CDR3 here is CASSIGVAGGHSNQPQHF. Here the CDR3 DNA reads TGTGCCAGTAGTATAGGAGTGGCAGGGGGACATAGCAATCAGCCCCAGCATTTT.

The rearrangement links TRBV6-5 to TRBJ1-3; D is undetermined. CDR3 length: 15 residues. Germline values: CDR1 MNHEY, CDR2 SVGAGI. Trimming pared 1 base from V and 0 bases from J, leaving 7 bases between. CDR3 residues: CASSYLPSSGNTIYF. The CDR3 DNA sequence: TGTGCCAGCAGTTACTTACCTAGCTCTGGAAACACCATATATTTT.

The CDR3 loop reads CASSIAGRRGETQYF. In nucleotides, the CDR3 is TGTGCCAGCTCCATAGCGGGGCGAAGGGGAGAGACCCAGTACTTC. This chain links TRBV18 with TRBJ2-5; 8 nucleotides align to TRBD2. Trimming at V came to 6 bases and at J to 4 bases, leaving 10 bases not matched to a gene. The CDR3 extends over 15 amino acids. From germline, CDR1 is KGHSH and CDR2 LQKENI.

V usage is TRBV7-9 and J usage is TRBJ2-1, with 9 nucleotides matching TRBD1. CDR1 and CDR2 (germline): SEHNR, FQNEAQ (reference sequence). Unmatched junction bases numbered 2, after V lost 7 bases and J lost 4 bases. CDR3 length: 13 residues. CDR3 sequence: CASMDRGYNEQFF. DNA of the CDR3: TGTGCCAGCATGGACAGGGGATACAATGAGCAGTTCTTC.

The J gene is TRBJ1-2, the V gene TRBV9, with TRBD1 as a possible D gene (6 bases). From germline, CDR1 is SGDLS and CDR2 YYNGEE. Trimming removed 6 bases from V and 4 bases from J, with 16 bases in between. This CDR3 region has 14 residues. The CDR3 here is CASTIGGLSYGYTF. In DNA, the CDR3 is TGTGCCAGCACCATCGGGGGGCTGAGCTATGGCTACACCTTC.